The 6 T cell receptor beta chains below all came from one sample that was sequenced in a study of blood T cells in healthy people across ages. Next came a second PCR, run for about 6 to 12 cycles, which used a sample-barcoded 5' primer along with a J-beta primer mix. From the 5' RACE reads, TCRdb called clonotypes with MiXCR, one entry per CDR3 protein. The sample yields some 1.7 million distinct CDR3 sequences, roughly 28% seen once. Material: blood. Receptors were obtained from a woman in her thirties in good health.

The chain joins TRBV7-9 to TRBJ2-3; D is perhaps TRBD2 (6 bases). From germline, CDR1 is SEHNR and CDR2 FQNEAQ (reference sequence). This CDR3 spans 13 amino acids. The V and J ends lost 8 bases and 2 bases respectively, with 11 bases between them. DNA of the CDR3: TGTGCCAGCTGTCCTAGCGACACAGATACGCAGTATTTT. Translating it yields CASCPSDTDTQYF.

With regard to this clonotype: A much bigger clone sits one base away, suggesting this may be a read error. The chain is built from TRBV20-1 and TRBJ2-7; no definite D call. The germline V gene encodes CDR1 DFQATT and CDR2 SNEGSKA (reference sequence). This CDR3 contains 14 residues. CDR3 nucleotides: TGCAATGCTAGAGATTCCAGCAGGAGCTACGAGCAGTACTTC. It translates to CNARDSSRSYEQYF.

Details on this clonotype: This could be a read error, since a much larger clone is one nucleotide away. The chain employs TRBV6-6 and TRBJ2-7; D call uncertain. The CDR3 covers 14 residues. V was cut by 6 bases and J by 0 bases, with 12 bases left in between. The germline gives CDR1 MNHNY, CDR2 SVGAGI (reference sequence). The chain's CDR3 is CASRSQEISYEQYF. In DNA, the CDR3 is TGTGCCAGCAGAAGCCAGGAGATCTCCTACGAGCAGTACTTC.

The chain combines TRBV20-1 with TRBJ2-7; 11 bases fit TRBD2. V dropped 3 bases and J dropped 5; count of bases not matched to a gene: 9. CDR3 length: 15 amino acids. Germline lookup yields CDR1 DFQATT and CDR2 SNEGSKA (reference sequence). The CDR3: CSASTSSGGKDEQYF. The DNA of the CDR3 is TGCAGTGCTAGCACCTCTAGCGGGGGGAAGGACGAGCAGTACTTC.

V and J are TRBV12-5 and TRBJ2-3; 10 nucleotides match TRBD2. The CDR3 loop spans 15 amino acids. V was clipped by 5 bases and J by 5 bases; unmatched bases: 7. Per the germline V gene, CDR1 is LGHNT and CDR2 is FRNRAP. CDR3 protein: CASGRTSGLRDTQYF. The CDR3 DNA is TGTGCTAGTGGTCGGACTAGCGGTCTAAGAGATACGCAGTATTTT.

J is TRBJ1-4 and V is TRBV30, with 12 bases identical to TRBD1. Trimming removed 0 bases from V and 1 base from J; junction bases left unmatched: 3. The CDR3 contains 17 residues. Germline assignment: CDR1 GTSNPN and CDR2 SVGIG (reference sequence). The CDR3 nucleotides read TGTGCCTGGAGTGTAAGGGACAGGGGGCAAACTAATGAAAAACTGTTTTTT. Its protein is CAWSVRDRGQTNEKLFF.